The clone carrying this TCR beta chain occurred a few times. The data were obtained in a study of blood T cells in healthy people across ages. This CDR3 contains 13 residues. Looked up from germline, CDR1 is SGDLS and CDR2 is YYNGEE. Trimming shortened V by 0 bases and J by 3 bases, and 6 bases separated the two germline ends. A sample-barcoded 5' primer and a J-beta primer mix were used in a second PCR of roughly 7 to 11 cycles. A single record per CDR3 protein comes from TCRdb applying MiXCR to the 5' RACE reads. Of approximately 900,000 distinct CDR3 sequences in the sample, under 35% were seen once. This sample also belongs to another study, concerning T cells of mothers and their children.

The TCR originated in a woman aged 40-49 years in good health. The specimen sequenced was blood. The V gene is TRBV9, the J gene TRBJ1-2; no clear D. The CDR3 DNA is TGTGCCAGCAGCGTAGTTTTAGACTATGGCTACACCTTC. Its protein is CASSVVLDYGYTF.